The clone carrying this T cell receptor (beta chain) was counted a few times. Its target is not known. This CDR3 is built from 15 residues. The V gene's germline CDR1 is SEHNR and CDR2 FQNEAQ (reference sequence). Trimming removed 5 bases from V and 3 bases from J, with 16 bases in between. These data come from a study of blood T cells in healthy people across ages. The total RNA that was extracted per sample amounted to at least 5.5 micrograms. Study conclusions and caveats: Bulk PBMC profiling left naive and antigen-experienced comparisons inconclusive.

A second roughly 6 to 12 cycle PCR used barcoded and J-beta primers. Via MiXCR, TCRdb re-called the 5' RACE reads, giving one row per CDR3 protein. The sample carries 1.4 million or so distinct CDR3 sequences, less than 45% recorded once. The chain joins TRBV7-9 to TRBJ1-1; no clear D. The sample taken for sequencing was blood. The clonotype was recovered from a woman younger than 30 in good health. This chain's CDR3 is CASSPTQASHTEAFF. In nucleotides, the CDR3 is TGTGCCAGCAGCCCCACTCAGGCATCTCACACTGAAGCTTTCTTT.